The 18 T cell receptor beta chains given below trace back to one sample, sequenced in a study of blood T cell repertoires in COVID-19. Here immunoSEQ multiplex PCR was the method, and the copy in TCRdb shows in-frame clones only, minus some. The sample has fewer than 350,000 clones; approximately 80% are singletons. The sequenced sample was peripheral blood. The receptors here all came from a woman in her sixties or seventies with active or convalescent COVID-19.

This clone occurred once. The V and J genes are TRBV9 and TRBJ1-2; 10 bases are shared with TRBD1. The CDR3 is made up of 15 amino acids. The V segment lost 3 bases and the J segment 9 bases; nucleotides outside the gene matches: 11. Germline V gene sequence: CDR1 SGDLS, CDR2 YYNGEE. CDR3 coding DNA: TGTGCCAGCAGCGGGACAGGGGGTAGGCCCGATCGCTACACCTTC. Its protein product is CASSGTGGRPDRYTF.

This clone was seen more than once but under ten times. This chain connects TRBV5-5 to TRBJ2-7; D not certain. The V end lost 2 bases, the J end lost 1 base, and 13 bases lay between the germline ends. CDR1 and CDR2 (germline): SGHKS, YYEKEE (reference sequence). The CDR3 has 15 amino acids. DNA for the CDR3: TGTGCCAGCAGCTTTGGTTCTGGCCCATCCTACGAGCAGTACTTC. Amino acid sequence: CASSFGSGPSYEQYF.

The V gene is TRBV27, the J gene TRBJ1-4; 10 bases fit TRBD1. V shed 5 bases and J 8 bases; nucleotides not matched to a gene: 11. This CDR3 comprises 16 residues. Per germline, CDR1 MNHEY and CDR2 SMNVEV (reference sequence). The CDR3: CASSRDDRGRWEKLFF. The CDR3, as DNA: TGTGCCAGCAGTCGCGACGACAGGGGGCGGTGGGAAAAACTGTTTTTT. Together with reference TRBV27 and TRBJ1-4, the CDR3 gives the full variable domain: EAQVTQNPRYLITVTGKKLTVTCSQNMNHEYMSWYRQDPGLGLRQIYYSMNVEVTDKGDVPEGYKVSRKEKRNFPLILESPSPNQTSLYFCASSRDDRGRWEKLFFGSGTQLSVL.

The chain couples TRBV27 to TRBJ2-2; perhaps TRBD1 as D (6 bases). The V gene's germline CDR1 is MNHEY and CDR2 SMNVEV (reference sequence). This CDR3 is 16 amino acids long. V shed 5 bases and J shed 1 base, with 14 bases lying between them. Here the CDR3 reads CASSPVPGQNTGELFF. Here the CDR3 DNA reads TGTGCCAGCAGTCCCGTCCCGGGACAGAACACCGGGGAGCTGTTTTTT.

The chain has TRBV5-1 and TRBJ2-1, with 12 bases lining up with TRBD2. Losses at the gene ends were 5 bases for V and 1 base for J; bases not matched to a gene: 4. Per the germline V gene, CDR1 is SGHRS and CDR2 is YFSETQ. The CDR3 is 16 amino acids. The CDR3 DNA follows: TGCGCCAGCAGGTCTAGCGGGGGGGTGTCCTACAATGAGCAGTTCTTC. This translates into CASRSSGGVSYNEQFF.

The chain carries TRBV7-8 and TRBJ2-7; tentatively, D is TRBD1 (5 bases). With 1 base removed from V and 2 bases from J, the gap between germline ends came to 9 bases. Germline V gene sequence: CDR1 SGHVS, CDR2 FQNEAQ. This CDR3 is 14 amino acids long. Written as DNA, the CDR3 is TGTGCCAGCAGCTTAGAGGGGTGGACCTACGAGCAGTACTTC. Translating gives CASSLEGWTYEQYF.

This rearrangement joins TRBV7-2 to TRBJ2-5; 12 bases agree with TRBD2. The CDR3 spans 18 residues. CDR1 is SGHTA and CDR2 is FQGNSA in the germline V gene. V gave up 1 base and J gave up 5 bases; unmatched junction bases: 11. DNA for the CDR3: TGTGCCAGCAGCTTAGATTTGCTAGCGGGGGGGCCGGGGGAGACCCAGTACTTC. It translates to CASSLDLLAGGPGETQYF.

The V call is TRBV3-1 (or the pseudogene TRBV3-2), the J call TRBJ2-7; 9 bases are a match to TRBD2. The trim removed 6 bases at V and 4 bases at J, leaving 7 bases unmatched. This CDR3 is 14 amino acids long. In germline, CDR1 is LGHDT, CDR2 YNNKEL (reference sequence). This CDR3 is CASRGGGGAYEQYF. The DNA of the CDR3 is TGTGCCAGCAGGGGTGGCGGGGGGGCGTACGAGCAGTACTTC.

The chain recombines TRBV7-9 with TRBJ2-1; 9 bases match TRBD1. J was trimmed by 6 bases and V by 4 bases; bases with no gene match: 13. The CDR3 loop spans 17 amino acids. CDR1 is SEHNR and CDR2 is FQNEAQ in the germline V gene (reference sequence). As DNA, the CDR3 is TGTGCCAGCAGCTCGGACCGGGACAGGGACCCCATCAATGAGCAGTTCTTC. It specifies CASSSDRDRDPINEQFF.

This clone was seen a single time. The V call is TRBV5-4, the J call TRBJ2-1, with 9 bases matching TRBD2. The CDR3 loop spans 17 amino acids. J lost 6 bases, V lost 0 bases, and 10 bases had no gene match. Germline-derived CDR1 and CDR2 are SGHNT and YYREEE (reference sequence). The CDR3 region is CASSLEGGGARSNEQFF. The CDR3 nucleotides are TGTGCCAGCAGCTTGGAGGGCGGGGGGGCCAGGAGCAATGAGCAGTTCTTC.

In this sample, this clone turned up a few times. The chain has TRBV5-1 and TRBJ1-1; unclear D gene. This CDR3 region has 11 residues. V lost 1 base to trimming and J lost 7 bases, with 5 bases between them. Germline assignment: CDR1 SGHRS and CDR2 YFSETQ. CDR3 sequence (DNA): TGCGCCAGCAGCTTGTACGGTGAAGCTTTCTTT. Its protein product is CASSLYGEAFF. Supplemented by reference TRBV5-1 and TRBJ1-1, the full variable domain reads KAGVTQTPRYLIKTRGQQVTLSCSPISGHRSVSWYQQTPGQGLQFLFEYFSETQRNKGNFPGRFSGRQFSNSRSEMNVSTLELGDSALYLCASSLYGEAFFGQGTRLTVV.

This clone was seen just once. V is TRBV10-2 and J is TRBJ1-6, with D perhaps matching TRBD1 (5 bases). Trimming shortened V by 2 bases and J by 10 bases, and 15 bases separated the two germline ends. The CDR3 is 15 amino acids. Germline lookup yields CDR1 WSHSY and CDR2 SAAADI. The CDR3 coding sequence is TGCGCCAGCAGTGAGGGGGAGGGAAGGGGATCACCCCTCCACTTT. Translating it yields CASSEGEGRGSPLHF.

Note on this clone: The junction departs from the called germline gene at one end, perhaps through a read error. This chain joins TRBV15 and TRBJ2-1; a possible D gene is TRBD2 (7 bases). Per the germline V gene, CDR1 is LNHNV and CDR2 is YYDKDF (reference sequence). The CDR3 runs to 16 residues. CDR3: CAASRDTSGGRSEQFF. CDR3 DNA: TGTGCCGCCAGCAGAGACACTTCGGGGGGCCGGAGTGAGCAGTTCTTC.

The CDR3 coding sequence is TGTGCCAGCAGCCCGGGGACAGGGCGGTCCTACAATGAGCAGTTCTTC. Translated, it gives CASSPGTGRSYNEQFF. J is TRBJ2-1 and V is TRBV7-7; 9 bases line up with TRBD1. CDR1 and CDR2 (germline): SSHAT, FNYEAQ (reference sequence). The CDR3 length is 16 residues. The junction had 6 bases not matched to a gene; V was cut back by 5 bases and J by 1 base.

The chain has TRBV6-5 and TRBJ2-5; D might be TRBD2 (6 bases). This CDR3 region has 13 residues. Germline V CDR1 and CDR2: MNHEY, SVGAGI. The ends were cut back, 8 bases at V and 5 bases at J, with 15 bases in the middle. CDR3 DNA: TGTGCCAGCGCATTTAGCGGATCGGAGACCCAGTACTTC. Encoded protein: CASAFSGSETQYF.

The rearrangement uses TRBV7-2 and TRBJ2-1; the D is unclear. This CDR3 is 13 amino acids long. V was pared by 3 bases and J by 6 bases, with 9 bases between. Per the germline V gene, CDR1 is SGHTA and CDR2 is FQGNSA. The CDR3 coding sequence is TGTGCCAGCAGCTTCGCCTTACTCAATGAGCAGTTCTTC. Translation: CASSFALLNEQFF.

The J gene is TRBJ2-1, the V gene TRBV6-5; 11 bases map to TRBD2. Germline trimming cut 2 bases from V and 4 bases from J; bases unmatched to any gene: 1. Germline values: CDR1 MNHEY, CDR2 SVGAGI. This CDR3 contains 15 residues. The CDR3: CASSYGTSGYNEQFF. The CDR3 nucleotides are TGTGCCAGCAGTTACGGGACTAGCGGTTACAATGAGCAGTTCTTC.

This sequence joins TRBV7-3 and TRBJ1-1, with D maybe TRBD1 (6 bases). The CDR3 extends over 15 amino acids. Trimming pared 2 bases from V and 7 bases from J, leaving 17 bases between. Germline V gene lookup returns CDR1 SGHTA and CDR2 FQGTGA. CDR3 protein: CASSLGGQGNGEAFF. The CDR3 DNA sequence: TGTGCCAGCAGCTTAGGGGGCCAGGGTAACGGTGAAGCTTTCTTT.